This T cell receptor (beta chain) was observed in a study of response to subunit inactivated influenza vaccine (dated by TCRdb to the late 2010s). About the investigation overall: Deep quantitative profiling of the T cell receptor repertoire was used in the study to follow responses to a trivalent subunit inactivated influenza vaccine. Here is what the overall study found, with its caveats: It was suggested by the authors that each seasonal influenza vaccination may recruit only a limited number of new T cells.

Library preparation employed RT-PCR. TCRdb lists the instrument as Illumina HiSeq 2500. TCRdb itself trimmed the public reads at Q25 with fastp, ran MiXCR and retained productive beta chains. Each entry merges the rows of one CDR3 protein and shows their most common DNA and genes. Across this sample there are hundreds of thousands of distinct CDR3 sequences, with approximately 14% seen only once. The ten largest clones capture about 7.4% of the sample. From the germline V gene (reference sequence), CDR1 is LGHDT and CDR2 is YNNKEL. Inclusive of the bounding cysteine and phenylalanine, the CDR3 is 15 residues long. CDR3 DNA only is kept here, 45 bases in frame from base 1. For this chain, trimming is 4 bases at the V end and 4 bases at the J end, and the number of junction bases without a gene match is 10. About this clonotype: The clone's antigen remains unknown. The record has no base qualities; no much larger clone is one base away.

The receptor chain draws on TRBV3-1 and TRBJ2-7; TRBD1 lines up with 7 middle nucleotides. The sequences come from PBMCs from blood, collected 14 to 15 days before vaccination. The TCR comes from a man between 45 and 60 years old who received an inactivated influenza vaccine. Donor details come from another sample of the same person, matched by shared clones. The DNA sequence is as follows: TGTGCCAGCAGCCTTCCCGGGACAGCGGTTTACGAGCAGTACTTC. Its protein reads: CASSLPGTAVYEQYF.